This entry describes one T cell receptor beta chain. What it binds is not known. Libraries were prepared by immunoSEQ multiplex PCR; TCRdb keeps only in-frame clonotypes and omits some of them. The table shows millions of clones, with more than 80% occurring only once. This sample was included in a study of shared clonotypes between healthy human individuals. Trimming shortened V by 7 bases and J by 3 bases, and 15 bases separated the two germline ends. The CDR3 length is 14 residues. Germline CDR1 and CDR2: SEHNR and FQNEAQ (reference sequence). Broader study findings: Only a few donors were included, so the genetic and exposure-history diversity represented was limited.

Each of the donors was a healthy adult who was HIV-negative and had not had a recent acute infection or vaccination. This TCR was recovered from a man younger than 35 in good health. V gene TRBV7-9 combines with J gene TRBJ2-5; a possible D gene is TRBD1 (6 bases). Sequenced sample: naive CD4+ T cells sorted from blood. Stated subset: CD45RA+ positively selected. The CDR3 sequence: CASILTGRKETQYF. In nucleotides, the CDR3 is TGTGCCAGCATCCTTACAGGGAGAAAAGAGACCCAGTACTTC.